This TCR beta chain appears in the sequencing data of a study of blood T cells in healthy people across ages. This clonotype was found a few times. For the second PCR, which ran for about 7 to 11 cycles, a sample-barcoded 5' primer and a J-beta primer mix were used. A minimum of 2.5 million CDR3-containing paired-end reads was obtained for each sample. TCRdb passed the 5' RACE reads through MiXCR, listing each CDR3 protein once. The sample carries around 800,000 distinct CDR3 sequences, about a quarter recorded once. The CDR3 has 18 amino acids. Germline V CDR1 and CDR2: MNHNS, SASEGT. V was pared by 6 bases and J by 0 bases, with 18 bases between. This same sample was also taken into another study, of T cells of mothers and their children. That paper states: The overlap seen between related mothers and children slightly exceeded that of unrelated pairs, though not significantly.

The V call is TRBV6-1, the J call TRBJ2-6, with D possibly TRBD1 on 6 matching bases. This clonotype was sampled from a boy between 5 and 17 years old in good health. What was sequenced was blood. The CDR3 coding sequence is TGTGCCAGCAGGCTTAACAGGGTGCCCATCTCTGGGGCCAACGTCCTGACTTTC. Encoded protein: CASRLNRVPISGANVLTF.